These T cell receptor beta chains were read from a single sample in a study of sequential checkpoint blockade in melanoma. This table comes from immunoSEQ multiplex PCR, and its TCRdb copy is limited to in-frame clones, with some not included. This repertoire shows about 17,000 clones, more than 75% found once; its top ten account for approximately 10%. The sample was CD8+ T cells sorted from blood (inferred from file names), taken from a patient given nivolumab and ipilimumab in sequence. These receptors came from a human donor with melanoma. Each CDR3 is given with its conserved first and last residue. A D gene is named only where the DNA matches it firmly. Not every row has a clone size; where given, it reads once, few, many or a size class.

J gene: TRBJ1-2; V gene: TRBV7-9; D gene: TRBD1; clone size: few; CDR3 DNA: TGTGCCAGCAGCTTTAAGCGGGGACAGGGTGCGACTAACTATGGCTACACCTTC; CDR3 protein: CASSFKRGQGATNYGYTF
J gene: TRBJ2-7; V gene: TRBV27; D gene: TRBD1; clone size: .; CDR3 DNA: TGTGCCAGCAGTCCAACAGGGGGGTCCCCCTACGAGCAGTACTTC; CDR3 protein: CASSPTGGSPYEQYF
J gene: TRBJ2-3; V gene: TRBV5-6; D gene: TRBD1; clone size: .; CDR3 DNA: TGTGCCAGCAGCTTGGGCCGGGACAGGTTCACAGATACGCAGTATTTT; CDR3 protein: CASSLGRDRFTDTQYF
J gene: TRBJ2-7; V gene: TRBV19; D gene: TRBD2; clone size: .; CDR3 DNA: TGTGCCAGTAGTTCCGGTTTGAGGGAGGGGACCTACGAGCAGTACTTC; CDR3 protein: CASSSGLREGTYEQYF
J gene: TRBJ2-7; V gene: TRBV5-1; D gene: TRBD2; clone size: .; CDR3 DNA: TGCGCCAGCAGCCCGCTGGGACTAGCGGACTACGAGCAGTACTTC; CDR3 protein: CASSPLGLADYEQYF
J gene: TRBJ1-1; V gene: TRBV5-1; D gene: TRBD1; clone size: .; CDR3 DNA: TGCGCCAGCAGCTTGGGACAGGGATTCACTGAAGCTTTCTTT; CDR3 protein: CASSLGQGFTEAFF
J gene: TRBJ1-2; V gene: TRBV4-3; D gene: .; clone size: .; CDR3 DNA: TGCGCCAGCAGCCAAGATCTAGGGACTGGCTATGGCTACACCTTC; CDR3 protein: CASSQDLGTGYGYTF
J gene: TRBJ2-7; V gene: TRBV4-1; D gene: .; clone size: .; CDR3 DNA: TGCGCCAGCAGCCAAGGGCAGGGATCGGACGAGCAGTACTTC; CDR3 protein: CASSQGQGSDEQYF
J gene: TRBJ2-7; V gene: TRBV11-3; D gene: TRBD2; clone size: .; CDR3 DNA: TGTGCCAGCAGCCCCGGGAGGGACGGCTCCTACGAGCAGTACTTC; CDR3 protein: CASSPGRDGSYEQYF
J gene: TRBJ2-7; V gene: TRBV5-1; D gene: .; clone size: .; CDR3 DNA: TGCGCCAGCAGCTTAACACAGGCCTACGAGCAGTACTTC; CDR3 protein: CASSLTQAYEQYF
J gene: TRBJ2-7; V gene: TRBV9; D gene: .; clone size: .; CDR3 DNA: TGTGCCAGCAGTGGACTTTCCGACTACGAGCAGTACTTC; CDR3 protein: CASSGLSDYEQYF
J gene: TRBJ1-1; V gene: TRBV9; D gene: TRBD1; clone size: medium-sized; CDR3 DNA: TGTGCCAGCAGCGGGTCATACAGGGGGAGCACTGAAGCTTTCTTT; CDR3 protein: CASSGSYRGSTEAFF
J gene: TRBJ1-1; V gene: TRBV7-2; D gene: .; clone size: .; CDR3 DNA: TGTGCCAGCAGCCCACCCCCGGGGTTTGAAGGCACTGAAGCTTTCTTT; CDR3 protein: CASSPPPGFEGTEAFF
J gene: TRBJ2-3; V gene: TRBV11-2; D gene: .; clone size: .; CDR3 DNA: TGTGCCAGCAGCTTAGAAGCGCTAGCAACTTCCACAGATACGCAGTATTTT; CDR3 protein: CASSLEALATSTDTQYF
J gene: TRBJ2-2; V gene: TRBV15; D gene: .; clone size: once; CDR3 DNA: TGTGCCACCGGCGGGTTGGGTGGGAACACCGGGGAGCTGTTTTTT; CDR3 protein: CATGGLGGNTGELFF
J gene: TRBJ2-7; V gene: TRBV15; D gene: .; clone size: once; CDR3 DNA: TGTGCCACCAGCAGAGAAAACCAGGGGAAAAACGAGCAGTACTTC; CDR3 protein: CATSRENQGKNEQYF
J gene: TRBJ2-7; V gene: TRBV5-4; D gene: .; clone size: .; CDR3 DNA: TGTGCCAGCAGCCCGGACAGTCCGGGCTCCTACGAGCAGTACTTC; CDR3 protein: CASSPDSPGSYEQYF
J gene: TRBJ2-1; V gene: TRBV7-6; D gene: TRBD2; clone size: .; CDR3 DNA: TGTGCCAGCAGCTTAGCGACTAGCGGGAGTAAGAATGAGCAGTTCTTC; CDR3 protein: CASSLATSGSKNEQFF
J gene: TRBJ1-5; V gene: TRBV4-2; D gene: .; clone size: few; CDR3 DNA: TGTGCCAGCAGCCAAGACGGGGGTGATTATCAGCCCCAGCATTTT; CDR3 protein: CASSQDGGDYQPQHF
J gene: TRBJ2-7; V gene: TRBV27; D gene: TRBD1; clone size: few; CDR3 DNA: TGTGCCAGCAGTTTACCAGGGGGTTCCAGGGGGTGGTACTTC; CDR3 protein: CASSLPGGSRGWYF
J gene: TRBJ1-5; V gene: TRBV5-1; D gene: .; clone size: .; CDR3 DNA: TGCGCCAGCAGCCTCAATCAGCCCCAGCATTTT; CDR3 protein: CASSLNQPQHF
J gene: TRBJ2-1; V gene: TRBV7-9; D gene: TRBD2; clone size: .; CDR3 DNA: TGTGCCAGCAGCTTAGTGATAGCGGGGGGCTCGGACAATGAGCAGTTCTTC; CDR3 protein: CASSLVIAGGSDNEQFF
J gene: TRBJ1-2; V gene: TRBV27; D gene: .; clone size: .; CDR3 DNA: TGTGCCAGCAGCCATACAAGGGCGGGTGGGGGCTCGTATGGCTACACCTTC; CDR3 protein: CASSHTRAGGGSYGYTF
J gene: TRBJ1-2; V gene: TRBV5-1; D gene: TRBD1; clone size: .; CDR3 DNA: TGCGCCAGCGGGGGACAGGAGGATGGCTACACCTTC; CDR3 protein: CASGGQEDGYTF
J gene: TRBJ1-1; V gene: TRBV9; D gene: TRBD1; clone size: .; CDR3 DNA: TGTGCCAGCAGCACCTGGGACAGTCTCAACACTGAAGCTTTCTTT; CDR3 protein: CASSTWDSLNTEAFF
J gene: TRBJ2-7; V gene: TRBV4-1; D gene: TRBD1; clone size: .; CDR3 DNA: TGCGCCAGCAGCCAAGTAGGCACAGGGGGGTACGAGCAGTACTTC; CDR3 protein: CASSQVGTGGYEQYF
J gene: TRBJ2-7; V gene: TRBV5-1; D gene: .; clone size: .; CDR3 DNA: TGCGCCAGCAGCCCCTCCGGGTTTACCTACGAGCAGTACTTC; CDR3 protein: CASSPSGFTYEQYF
J gene: TRBJ2-7; V gene: TRBV2; D gene: TRBD1; clone size: .; CDR3 DNA: TGTGCCAGCAGCGAGGGACAGTACTACGAGCAGTACTTC; CDR3 protein: CASSEGQYYEQYF
J gene: TRBJ1-6; V gene: TRBV6-6; D gene: .; clone size: .; CDR3 DNA: TGTGCCAGCAATCCGACAGACTCCTATAATTCACCCCTCCACTTT; CDR3 protein: CASNPTDSYNSPLHF
J gene: TRBJ1-2; V gene: TRBV27; D gene: TRBD1; clone size: .; CDR3 DNA: TGTGCCAGCAGTTTATATAAGGGGGCGCGTGGCTACACCTTC; CDR3 protein: CASSLYKGARGYTF
J gene: TRBJ1-2; V gene: TRBV27; D gene: .; clone size: .; CDR3 DNA: TGTGCCAGCAGTCCAAGGACGGGGGGCGAAGGCTACACCTTC; CDR3 protein: CASSPRTGGEGYTF
J gene: TRBJ1-5; V gene: TRBV4-2; D gene: .; clone size: .; CDR3 DNA: TGTGCCAGCAGCCAAGATCCCCAGGGCCGATATAGCAATCAGCCCCAGCATTTT; CDR3 protein: CASSQDPQGRYSNQPQHF
J gene: TRBJ1-1; V gene: TRBV4-3; D gene: .; clone size: once; CDR3 DNA: TGCGCCAGCAGCCAAGATCGACAGCCGAACACTGAAGCTTTCTTT; CDR3 protein: CASSQDRQPNTEAFF
J gene: TRBJ2-7; V gene: TRBV28; D gene: .; clone size: once; CDR3 DNA: TGTGCCAGCAGCGTAGGGGCATCTTACGAGCAGTACTTC; CDR3 protein: CASSVGASYEQYF
J gene: TRBJ1-6; V gene: TRBV19; D gene: TRBD1; clone size: .; CDR3 DNA: TGTGCCAGTAGTCCCGCCGGGACAGGCGGTTCACCCCTCCACTTT; CDR3 protein: CASSPAGTGGSPLHF
J gene: TRBJ1-4; V gene: TRBV4-3; D gene: TRBD1; clone size: once; CDR3 DNA: TGCGCCAGCAGCCCAGAGACCGGGACAGGGAATGAAAAACTGTTTTTT; CDR3 protein: CASSPETGTGNEKLFF
J gene: TRBJ2-7; V gene: TRBV18; D gene: TRBD1; clone size: once; CDR3 DNA: TGTGCCAGCTCATACGGGGCCGGGACAGGAACCTACGAGCAGTACTTC; CDR3 protein: CASSYGAGTGTYEQYF
J gene: TRBJ2-1; V gene: TRBV6-4; D gene: TRBD2; clone size: once; CDR3 DNA: TGTGCCAGCAGACCGGGGGGGAGGCACAATGAGCAGTTCTTC; CDR3 protein: CASRPGGRHNEQFF
J gene: TRBJ1-3; V gene: TRBV7-8; D gene: .; clone size: once; CDR3 DNA: TGTGCCAGCAGCTTAGTACCTCCAGGCAGCTACCTCTCTGGAAACACCATATATTTT; CDR3 protein: CASSLVPPGSYLSGNTIYF
J gene: TRBJ1-2; V gene: TRBV4-1; D gene: .; clone size: .; CDR3 DNA: TGCGCCAGCAGCCAAGTGGGCAGGGAGGCGGATGGCTACACCTTC; CDR3 protein: CASSQVGREADGYTF
J gene: TRBJ1-1; V gene: TRBV4-1; D gene: .; clone size: .; CDR3 DNA: TGCGCCAGCAGCCAAGTTCCGGGTGAAGCTTTCTTT; CDR3 protein: CASSQVPGEAFF
J gene: TRBJ1-1; V gene: TRBV19; D gene: TRBD1; clone size: .; CDR3 DNA: TGTGCCAGTAGTTTAGGACAGGGTTGGACTGAAGCTTTCTTT; CDR3 protein: CASSLGQGWTEAFF
J gene: TRBJ2-7; V gene: TRBV18; D gene: .; clone size: .; CDR3 DNA: TGTGCCAGCTCACCCCCTCTCGGGAACTACGAGCAGTACTTC; CDR3 protein: CASSPPLGNYEQYF
J gene: TRBJ2-7; V gene: TRBV7-9; D gene: TRBD1; clone size: .; CDR3 DNA: TGTGCCAGCAGCCCCGAGGACAGGGGATACGAGCAGTACTTC; CDR3 protein: CASSPEDRGYEQYF
J gene: TRBJ1-2; V gene: TRBV30; D gene: .; clone size: .; CDR3 DNA: TGTGCCTGGAGTTCAGCAGGGGCGTTTGGCTACACCTTC; CDR3 protein: CAWSSAGAFGYTF
J gene: TRBJ2-7; V gene: TRBV5-4; D gene: TRBD1; clone size: once; CDR3 DNA: TGTGCCAGCAGCCTCGGACAGGGGACCTCCTACGAGCAGTACTTC; CDR3 protein: CASSLGQGTSYEQYF
J gene: TRBJ2-7; V gene: TRBV2; D gene: .; clone size: few; CDR3 DNA: TGTGCCAGCAAGGACACTTCCTACGAGCAGTACTTC; CDR3 protein: CASKDTSYEQYF
J gene: TRBJ1-3; V gene: TRBV9; D gene: TRBD1; clone size: .; CDR3 DNA: TGTGCCAGCAGCGTAAGCGGCGGGACAGGGGAGAACCCCATATATTTT; CDR3 protein: CASSVSGGTGENPIYF
J gene: TRBJ1-2; V gene: TRBV5-1; D gene: .; clone size: few; CDR3 DNA: TGCGCCAGCAGCTTGGTTGGGCAGGGCTTCACCTTC; CDR3 protein: CASSLVGQGFTF
J gene: TRBJ1-5; V gene: TRBV27; D gene: .; clone size: .; CDR3 DNA: TGTGCCAGCAGCCACCGTGGGGTAGACTATAGCAATCAGCCCCAGCATTTT; CDR3 protein: CASSHRGVDYSNQPQHF
J gene: TRBJ2-7; V gene: TRBV30; D gene: TRBD1; clone size: .; CDR3 DNA: TGTGCCTGGAGCCCGGACAGGGCAGGCGAGCAGTACTTC; CDR3 protein: CAWSPDRAGEQYF
J gene: TRBJ1-6; V gene: TRBV11-2; D gene: .; clone size: once; CDR3 DNA: TGTGCCTCCGGGCGGGGGCAGATCAATTCACCCCTCCACTTT; CDR3 protein: CASGRGQINSPLHF
J gene: TRBJ1-5; V gene: TRBV30; D gene: TRBD1; clone size: .; CDR3 DNA: TGTGCCTGGCGACAGGGGTTGTGGCAGCCCCAGCATTTT; CDR3 protein: CAWRQGLWQPQHF
J gene: TRBJ1-2; V gene: TRBV4-3; D gene: .; clone size: .; CDR3 DNA: TGCGCCAGCAGCCAAGATTTCGGAGGACGGAGTAACTATGGCTACACCTTC; CDR3 protein: CASSQDFGGRSNYGYTF
J gene: TRBJ2-7; V gene: TRBV7-2; D gene: TRBD1; clone size: .; CDR3 DNA: TGTGCCAGCTCATTAGGGGGCCGGGGATCCTTGTACGAGCAGTACTTC; CDR3 protein: CASSLGGRGSLYEQYF
J gene: TRBJ2-7; V gene: TRBV7-8; D gene: .; clone size: .; CDR3 DNA: TGTGCCAGCAGTTCCCCCGGGACAAATTACGAGCAGTACTTC; CDR3 protein: CASSSPGTNYEQYF
J gene: TRBJ1-4; V gene: TRBV4-3; D gene: .; clone size: medium-sized; CDR3 DNA: TGCGCCAGCAGCCAAGATAATTCAGGGGTGGACGAAAAACTGTTTTTT; CDR3 protein: CASSQDNSGVDEKLFF
J gene: TRBJ1-4; V gene: TRBV7-2; D gene: TRBD1; clone size: .; CDR3 DNA: TGTGCCAGCAGCTTAGAAGGACAGGCGGGTGAAAAACTGTTTTTT; CDR3 protein: CASSLEGQAGEKLFF
J gene: TRBJ1-2; V gene: TRBV27; D gene: .; clone size: .; CDR3 DNA: TGTGCCAGCAGTTTATCGCCCAGCGCCTATGGCTACACCTTC; CDR3 protein: CASSLSPSAYGYTF